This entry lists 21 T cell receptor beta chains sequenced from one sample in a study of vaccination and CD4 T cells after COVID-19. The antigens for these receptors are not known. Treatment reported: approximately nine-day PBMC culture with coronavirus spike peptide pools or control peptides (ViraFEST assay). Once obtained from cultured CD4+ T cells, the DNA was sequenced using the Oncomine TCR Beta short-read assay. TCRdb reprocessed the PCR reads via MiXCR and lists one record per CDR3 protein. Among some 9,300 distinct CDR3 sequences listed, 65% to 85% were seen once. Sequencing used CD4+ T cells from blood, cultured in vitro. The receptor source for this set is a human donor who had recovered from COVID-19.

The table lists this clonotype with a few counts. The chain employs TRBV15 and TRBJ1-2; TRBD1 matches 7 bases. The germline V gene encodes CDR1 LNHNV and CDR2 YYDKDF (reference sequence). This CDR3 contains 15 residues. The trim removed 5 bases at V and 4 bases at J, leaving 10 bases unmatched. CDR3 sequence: CATSRILTGRYGYTF. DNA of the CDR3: TGTGCCACCAGCCGAATTTTGACAGGGCGCTATGGCTACACCTTC.

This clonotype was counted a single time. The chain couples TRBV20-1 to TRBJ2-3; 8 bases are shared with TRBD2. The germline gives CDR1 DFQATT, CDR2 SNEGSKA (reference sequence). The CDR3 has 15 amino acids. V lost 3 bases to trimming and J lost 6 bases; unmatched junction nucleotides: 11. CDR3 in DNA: TGCAGTGCTAGGGCTTTAGGACGGGGGGGGGATACGCAGTATTTT. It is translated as CSARALGRGGDTQYF.

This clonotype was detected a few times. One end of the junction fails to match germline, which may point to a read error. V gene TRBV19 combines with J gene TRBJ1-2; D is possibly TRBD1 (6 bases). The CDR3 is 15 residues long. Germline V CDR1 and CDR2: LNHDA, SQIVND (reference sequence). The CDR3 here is CASTKQGSLIYGYTF. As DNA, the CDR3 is TGTGCCAGTACCAAACAGGGAAGCCTGATATATGGTTACACCTTC.

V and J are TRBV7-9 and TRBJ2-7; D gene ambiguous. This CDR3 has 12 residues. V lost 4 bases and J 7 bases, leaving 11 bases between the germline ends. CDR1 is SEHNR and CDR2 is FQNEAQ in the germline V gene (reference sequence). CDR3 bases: TGTGCCAGCAGCTCTAGGGTGGTTGAGCAGTACTTC. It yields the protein CASSSRVVEQYF. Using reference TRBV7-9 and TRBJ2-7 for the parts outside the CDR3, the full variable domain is DTGVSQNPRHKITKRGQNVTFRCDPISEHNRLYWYRQTLGQGPEFLTYFQNEAQLEKSRLLSDRFSAERPKGSFSTLEIQRTEQGDSAMYLCASSSRVVEQYFGPGTRLTVT.

In nucleotides, the CDR3 is TGTGCCAGTAGTACAAGGGGGAGCAATACTGAAGCTTTCTTT. This sequence encodes CASSTRGSNTEAFF. The chain employs TRBV19 and TRBJ1-1, with D maybe TRBD1 (6 bases). Germline assignment: CDR1 LNHDA and CDR2 SQIVND (reference sequence). Trimming stripped 4 bases from V and 5 bases from J, with 14 bases between. CDR3 length: 14 amino acids.

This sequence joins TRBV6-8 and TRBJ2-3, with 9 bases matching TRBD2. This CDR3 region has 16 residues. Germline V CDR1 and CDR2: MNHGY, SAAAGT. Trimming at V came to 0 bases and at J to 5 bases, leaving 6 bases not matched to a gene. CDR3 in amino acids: CASSYSCGGGKDTQYF. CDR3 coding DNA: TGTGCCAGCAGTTACTCGTGCGGGGGGGGAAAAGATACGCAGTATTTT.

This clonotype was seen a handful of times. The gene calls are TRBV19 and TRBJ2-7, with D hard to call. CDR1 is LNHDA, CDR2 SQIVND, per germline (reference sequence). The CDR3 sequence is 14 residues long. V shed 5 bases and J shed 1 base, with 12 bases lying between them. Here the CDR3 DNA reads TGTGCCAGTAGTCCTTTTGGCAGGTCCTACGAGCAGTACTTC. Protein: CASSPFGRSYEQYF.

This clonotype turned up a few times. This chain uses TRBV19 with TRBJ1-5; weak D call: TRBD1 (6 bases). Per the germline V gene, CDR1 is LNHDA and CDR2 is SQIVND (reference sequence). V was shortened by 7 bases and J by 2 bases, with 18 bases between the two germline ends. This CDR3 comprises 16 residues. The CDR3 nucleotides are TGTGCCAGTAATCCCGGGGGCAATGAGGGCAATCAGCCCCAGCATTTT. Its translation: CASNPGGNEGNQPQHF. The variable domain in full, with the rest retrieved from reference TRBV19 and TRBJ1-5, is DGGITQSPKYLFRKEGQNVTLSCEQNLNHDAMYWYRQDPGQGLRLIYYSQIVNDFQKGDIAEGYSVSREKKESFPLTVTSAQKNPTAFYLCASNPGGNEGNQPQHFGDGTRLSIL.

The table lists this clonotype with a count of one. The CDR3 loop reads CAWSVRATSYEQYF. CDR3 nucleotides: TGTGCCTGGAGTGTAAGGGCGACCTCCTACGAGCAGTACTTC. The V gene is TRBV30, the J gene TRBJ2-7; D not resolved. V was pared by 0 bases and J by 0 bases, with 9 bases between. The germline CDR1 and CDR2 sequences are GTSNPN and SVGIG (reference sequence). The CDR3 has 14 residues.

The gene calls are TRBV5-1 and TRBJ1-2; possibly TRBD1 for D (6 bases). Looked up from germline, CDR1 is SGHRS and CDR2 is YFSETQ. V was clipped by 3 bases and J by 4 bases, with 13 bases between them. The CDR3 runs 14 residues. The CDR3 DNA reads TGCGCCAGCAGCTCCGGGACAAACGCCTATGGCTACACCTTC. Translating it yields CASSSGTNAYGYTF.

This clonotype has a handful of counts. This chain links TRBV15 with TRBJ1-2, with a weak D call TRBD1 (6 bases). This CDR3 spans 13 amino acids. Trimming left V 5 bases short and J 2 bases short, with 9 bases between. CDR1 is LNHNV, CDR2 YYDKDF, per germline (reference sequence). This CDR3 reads CATSRDINYGYTF. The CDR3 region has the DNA TGTGCCACCAGCCGGGACATCAACTATGGCTACACCTTC.

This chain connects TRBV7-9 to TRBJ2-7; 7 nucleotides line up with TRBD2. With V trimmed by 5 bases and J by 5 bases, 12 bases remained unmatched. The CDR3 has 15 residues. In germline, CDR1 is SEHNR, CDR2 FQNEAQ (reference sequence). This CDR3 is CASSPNLREFNEQYF. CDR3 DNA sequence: TGTGCCAGCAGCCCGAATCTGCGGGAGTTCAACGAGCAGTACTTC. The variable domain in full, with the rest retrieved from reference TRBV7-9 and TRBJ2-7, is DTGVSQNPRHKITKRGQNVTFRCDPISEHNRLYWYRQTLGQGPEFLTYFQNEAQLEKSRLLSDRFSAERPKGSFSTLEIQRTEQGDSAMYLCASSPNLREFNEQYFGPGTRLTVT.

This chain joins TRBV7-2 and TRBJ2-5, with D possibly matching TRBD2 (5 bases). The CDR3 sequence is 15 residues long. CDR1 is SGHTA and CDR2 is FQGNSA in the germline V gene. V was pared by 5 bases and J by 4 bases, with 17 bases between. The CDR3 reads CASSTALGRGETQYF. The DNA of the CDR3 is TGTGCCAGCAGCACTGCCCTCGGACGGGGAGAGACCCAGTACTTC.

DNA of the CDR3: TGTGCCAGCTCACGGGCCTTACAGGGGAGCTCCTACGAGCAGTACTTC. This sequence encodes CASSRALQGSSYEQYF. The chain couples TRBV18 to TRBJ2-7; 7 positions match TRBD1. This CDR3 is 16 amino acids long. V lost 4 bases, J lost 0 bases, and 9 bases stayed unmatched. Germline loops: CDR1 KGHSH, CDR2 LQKENI.

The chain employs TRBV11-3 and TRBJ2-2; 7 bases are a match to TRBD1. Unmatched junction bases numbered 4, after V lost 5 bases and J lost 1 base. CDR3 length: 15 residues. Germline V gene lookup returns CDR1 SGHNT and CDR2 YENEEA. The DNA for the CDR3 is TGTGCCAGCAGCCCCCGGACAGGGAACACCGGGGAGCTGTTTTTT. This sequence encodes CASSPRTGNTGELFF.

CDR3 nucleotides: TGTGCCAGCAGCCCAGGGACGGGCAATCAGCCCCAGCATTTT. This sequence encodes CASSPGTGNQPQHF. The rearrangement links TRBV7-9 to TRBJ1-5; TRBD1 might be the D (5 bases). Germline CDR1 SEHNR, CDR2 FQNEAQ (reference sequence). Trimming shortened V by 5 bases and J by 2 bases, and 10 bases separated the two germline ends. The CDR3 is 14 amino acids. Full variable domain (missing parts from reference TRBV7-9 and TRBJ1-5): DTGVSQNPRHKITKRGQNVTFRCDPISEHNRLYWYRQTLGQGPEFLTYFQNEAQLEKSRLLSDRFSAERPKGSFSTLEIQRTEQGDSAMYLCASSPGTGNQPQHFGDGTRLSIL.

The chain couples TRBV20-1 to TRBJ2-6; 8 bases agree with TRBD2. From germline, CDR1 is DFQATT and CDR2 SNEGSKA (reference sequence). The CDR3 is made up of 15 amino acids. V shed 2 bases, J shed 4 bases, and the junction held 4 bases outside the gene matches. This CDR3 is CSARRPGGGANVLTF. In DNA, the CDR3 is TGCAGTGCTAGACGGCCGGGAGGGGGGGCCAACGTCCTGACTTTC.

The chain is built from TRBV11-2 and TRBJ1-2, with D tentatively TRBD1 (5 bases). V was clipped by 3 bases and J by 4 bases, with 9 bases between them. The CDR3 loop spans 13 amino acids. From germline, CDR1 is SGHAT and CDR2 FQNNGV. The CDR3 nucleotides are TGTGCCAGCAGCTTTTCAGGGTTCTATGGCTACACCTTC. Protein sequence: CASSFSGFYGYTF.

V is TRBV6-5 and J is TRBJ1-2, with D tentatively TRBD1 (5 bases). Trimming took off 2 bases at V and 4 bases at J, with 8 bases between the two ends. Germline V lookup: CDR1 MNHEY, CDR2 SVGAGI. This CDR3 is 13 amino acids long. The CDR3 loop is CASSYEGVYGYTF. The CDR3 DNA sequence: TGTGCCAGCAGTTACGAAGGGGTCTATGGCTACACCTTC.

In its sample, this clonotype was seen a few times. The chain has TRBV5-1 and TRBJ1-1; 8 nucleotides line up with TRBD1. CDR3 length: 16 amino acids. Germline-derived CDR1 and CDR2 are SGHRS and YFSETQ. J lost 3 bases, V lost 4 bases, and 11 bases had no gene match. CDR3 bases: TGCGCCAGCAGCCCCACGGACAGGGCGGAGGACACTGAAGCTTTCTTT. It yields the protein CASSPTDRAEDTEAFF.

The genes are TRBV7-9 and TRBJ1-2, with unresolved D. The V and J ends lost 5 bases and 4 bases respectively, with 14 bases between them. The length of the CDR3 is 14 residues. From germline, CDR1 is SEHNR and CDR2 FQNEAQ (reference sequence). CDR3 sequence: CASSLGEGGYGYTF. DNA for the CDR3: TGTGCCAGCAGCCTCGGCGAGGGCGGCTATGGCTACACCTTC.